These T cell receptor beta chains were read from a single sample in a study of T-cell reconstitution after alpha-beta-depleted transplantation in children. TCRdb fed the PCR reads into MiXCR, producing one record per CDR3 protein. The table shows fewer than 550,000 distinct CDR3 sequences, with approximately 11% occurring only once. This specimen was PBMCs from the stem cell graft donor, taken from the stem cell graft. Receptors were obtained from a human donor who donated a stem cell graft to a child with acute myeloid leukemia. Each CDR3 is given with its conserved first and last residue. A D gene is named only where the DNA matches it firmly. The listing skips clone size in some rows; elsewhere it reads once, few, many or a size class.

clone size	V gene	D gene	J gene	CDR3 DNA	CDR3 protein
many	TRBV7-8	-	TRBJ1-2	TGTGCCAGCAGCTTTGGCCCAGGGCAGGGCGGCTACACCTTC	CASSFGPGQGGYTF
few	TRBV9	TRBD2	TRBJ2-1	TGTGCCAGCAGCTCCTCGACTAGCGTCTACAATGAGCAGTTCTTC	CASSSSTSVYNEQFF
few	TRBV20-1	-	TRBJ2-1	TGCAGTGCCGAGTCTTTTTCCGTTTTTAGTGAGCAGTTCTTC	CSAESFSVFSEQFF
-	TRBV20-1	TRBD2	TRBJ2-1	TGCAGTGCTACCCGACTAGCTGAAAGGGTCTACAATGAGCAGTTCTTC	CSATRLAERVYNEQFF
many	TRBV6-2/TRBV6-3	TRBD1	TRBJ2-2	TGTGCCAGCAGTTACGGCCAGGGGGACACCGGGGAGCTGTTTTTT	CASSYGQGDTGELFF
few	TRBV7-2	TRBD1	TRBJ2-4	TGTGCCAGCGGGACAGGAGCCAAAAACATTCAGTACTTC	CASGTGAKNIQYF
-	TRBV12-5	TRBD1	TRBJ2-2	TGTGCTAGTGGTCCCCGGGACAGGGGATACACCGGGGAGCTGTTTTTT	CASGPRDRGYTGELFF
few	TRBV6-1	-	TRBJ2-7	TGTGCCAGCAGGGCGAGGGCAATTTACGAGCAGTACTTC	CASRARAIYEQYF
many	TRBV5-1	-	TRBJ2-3	TGCGCCAGCAGCTTGGTAACGGGGCAGGGGCACACAGATACGCAGTATTTT	CASSLVTGQGHTDTQYF
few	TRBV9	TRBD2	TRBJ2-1	TGTGCCAGCAGCGGCCGGGGGGGCGTCTACAATGAGCAGTTCTTC	CASSGRGGVYNEQFF
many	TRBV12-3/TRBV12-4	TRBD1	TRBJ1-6	TGTGCCAGCAGTTTGTTACAGGGGAATTCACCCCTCCACTTT	CASSLLQGNSPLHF
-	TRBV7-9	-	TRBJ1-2	TGTGCCAGCAGCTTCACGGGGGGCGCGAAAAATGGCTACACCTTC	CASSFTGGAKNGYTF
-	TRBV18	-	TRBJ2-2	TGTGCCAGCTCGACGGGCGTTGGCACCGGGGAGCTGTTTTTT	CASSTGVGTGELFF
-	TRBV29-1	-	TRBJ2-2	TGCAGCGTTGAAGGGACCGCGAGGGCCGGGGAGCTGTTTTTT	CSVEGTARAGELFF
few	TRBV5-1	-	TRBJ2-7	TGCGCCAGCAGCTGGAACTACGAGCAGTACTTC	CASSWNYEQYF
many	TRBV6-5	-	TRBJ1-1	TGTGCCAGCAGTTACCTAACAGGGAACACTGAAGCTTTCTTT	CASSYLTGNTEAFF
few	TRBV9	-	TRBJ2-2	TGTGCCAGCAGCGTAGAGGCAGTAGTCACCGGGGAGCTGTTTTTT	CASSVEAVVTGELFF
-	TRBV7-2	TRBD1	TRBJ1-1	TGTGCCAGCAGGGATATGGACAGGGCGGTCACTGAAGCTTTCTTT	CASRDMDRAVTEAFF
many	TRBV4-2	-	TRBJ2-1	TGTGCCAGCAGCCAAGTAGCAGGGGACAATGAGCAGTTCTTC	CASSQVAGDNEQFF
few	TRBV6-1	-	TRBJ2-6	TGTGCCACCGGGTTCTCTGGGGCCAACGTCCTGACTTTC	CATGFSGANVLTF
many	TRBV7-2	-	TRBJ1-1	TGTGCCAGCGGACGGGGGATGAACACTGAAGCTTTCTTT	CASGRGMNTEAFF
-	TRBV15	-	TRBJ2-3	TGTGCCACCAGCAGATTCAAGGGGGTTAGCACAGATACGCAGTATTTT	CATSRFKGVSTDTQYF
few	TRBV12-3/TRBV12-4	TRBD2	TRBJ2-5	TGTGCCAGCAGACATCGGACTAGCGGGAGTGAGACCCAGTACTTC	CASRHRTSGSETQYF
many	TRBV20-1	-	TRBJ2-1	TGCAGTGCTAGACAGGGCGGTTATGAGCAGTTCTTC	CSARQGGYEQFF
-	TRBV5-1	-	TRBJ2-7	TGCGCCAGCAGCTTGGAGGCTAGCGCAACCTACGAGCAGTACTTC	CASSLEASATYEQYF
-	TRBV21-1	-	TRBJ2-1	TGTGCCAGCAGTCCCCTAGCGGACGCGCAGTTCTTC	CASSPLADAQFF
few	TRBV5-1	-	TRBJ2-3	TGCGCCAGCAGCTTGGGGATTACGACAGATACGCAGTATTTT	CASSLGITTDTQYF
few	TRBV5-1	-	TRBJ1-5	TGCGCCAGCAATAAAACCCCAGTAGCGAGCAATCAGCCCCAGCATTTT	CASNKTPVASNQPQHF
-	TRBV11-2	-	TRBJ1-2	TGTGCCAGCAGCTTAGGGCTACAGCACGGCTACACCTTC	CASSLGLQHGYTF
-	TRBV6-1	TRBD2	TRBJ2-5	TGTGCCACCGTGACTAGCGGCACCGCAACCCAGTACTTC	CATVTSGTATQYF
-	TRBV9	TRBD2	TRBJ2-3	TGTGCCAGCAGCCCCGCGGGGGGGCGGCCAGATACGCAGTATTTT	CASSPAGGRPDTQYF
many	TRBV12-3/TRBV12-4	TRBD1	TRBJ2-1	TGTGCCAGCAACACCGGGACAGGGGCCCGATGGGAGCAGTTCTTC	CASNTGTGARWEQFF
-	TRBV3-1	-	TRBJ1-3	TGTGCCAGCAGCTCACCGGGCCTAGATGGAAACACCATATATTTT	CASSSPGLDGNTIYF
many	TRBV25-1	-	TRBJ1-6	TGTGCCAGCAGCGAAGGGCTGGGTGGGTCACCCCTCCACTTT	CASSEGLGGSPLHF
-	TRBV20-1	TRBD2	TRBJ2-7	TGCAGTGCTGAATCTCCGTGGCGGGAGTCGTCCGAGCAGTACTTC	CSAESPWRESSEQYF
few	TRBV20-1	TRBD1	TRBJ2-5	TGCAGTGCTAGAAAGGGGGCTACTAGGGCAGAGACCCAGTACTTC	CSARKGATRAETQYF
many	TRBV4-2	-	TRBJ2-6	TGTGCCAGCAGCCAAGCTCCCGGGGCCAACGTCCTGACTTTC	CASSQAPGANVLTF
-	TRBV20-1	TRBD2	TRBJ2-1	TGCAGTGCCACGACTAGCGGGAGTAGGTCTGAGCAGTTCTTC	CSATTSGSRSEQFF
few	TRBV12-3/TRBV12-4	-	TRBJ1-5	TGTGCCAGCAGTTTGGGTGGCCCGAATAGCAATCAGCCCCAGCATTTT	CASSLGGPNSNQPQHF
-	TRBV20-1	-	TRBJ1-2	TGCAGTGCTATGGAGCAGGATATTGGCTACACCTTC	CSAMEQDIGYTF
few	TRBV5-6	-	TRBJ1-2	TGTGCCAGCAGCTTGGGATTACGGTATAACTATGGCTACACCTTC	CASSLGLRYNYGYTF
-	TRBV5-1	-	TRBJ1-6	TGCGCCAGCAGCTTGGACGACCCCCGGAATTCACCCCTCCACTTT	CASSLDDPRNSPLHF
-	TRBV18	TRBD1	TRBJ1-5	TGTGCCAGCTCACCACGTGAAGGGGGCTTCGAGCCCCAGCATTTT	CASSPREGGFEPQHF
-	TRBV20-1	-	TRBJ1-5	TGCAGTGCTTCGGCAGGGTGGAATCAGCCCCAGCATTTT	CSASAGWNQPQHF
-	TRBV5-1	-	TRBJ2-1	TGCGCCAGCAGCCCGGCCGGGACAAATTACAATGAGCAGTTCTTC	CASSPAGTNYNEQFF
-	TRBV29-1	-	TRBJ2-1	TGCAGCGCTGAACCGGGTCCCGTCGGGAATGAGCAGTTCTTC	CSAEPGPVGNEQFF
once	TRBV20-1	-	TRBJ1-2	TGCAGTGCTAGAGAACCCAGGATGGCCTATGGCTACACCTTC	CSAREPRMAYGYTF
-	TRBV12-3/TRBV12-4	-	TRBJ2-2	TGTGCCAGCAGTACATATTGGGGCCCCACGAACACCGGGGAGCTGTTTTTT	CASSTYWGPTNTGELFF